These T cell receptor beta chains were read from a single sample in a study of T cells after yellow fever vaccination. MiXCR was run by TCRdb on the 5' RACE reads, yielding one entry per CDR3 protein. The table has hundreds of thousands of distinct CDR3 sequences, over 4.5% seen once. The source was CD4+ T cells sorted from PBMCs, collected on the day of the yellow fever booster vaccination. These receptors came from a man aged 18 to 30 who received the YFV17D yellow fever vaccine. The CDR3 runs from the conserved cysteine through the conserved F or W. Fields, in order: J gene, D gene, V gene, clone size, CDR3 protein, CDR3 DNA. A D gene is named only where the DNA matches it firmly. Clone size is not always given. Where it is, it says once, few, many or a class for expanded clones.

>TRBJ2-5|-|TRBV9|many
CASSSSGGQETQYF
TGTGCCAGCAGCTCGAGCGGAGGTCAAGAGACCCAGTACTTC
>TRBJ1-1|-|TRBV7-2|many
CASSPGAGRGETEAFF
TGTGCCAGCAGCCCAGGGGCCGGACGGGGAGAAACTGAAGCTTTCTTT
>TRBJ1-5|-|TRBV20-1|few
CSARQGRGQPQHF
TGCAGTGCTAGACAGGGAAGGGGTCAGCCCCAGCATTTT
>TRBJ2-1|TRBD1|TRBV20-1|-
CSAPRSRDRERLNEQFF
TGCAGTGCCCCGAGGTCCCGGGACAGGGAACGGCTCAATGAGCAGTTCTTC
>TRBJ2-5|-|TRBV10-3|few
CAISEHGGLQETQYF
TGTGCCATCAGTGAACACGGGGGGCTCCAAGAGACCCAGTACTTC
>TRBJ2-7|-|TRBV20-1|-
CSARGGRFLAGEQYF
TGCAGTGCTAGAGGGGGGCGTTTTCTAGCCGGGGAGCAGTACTTC
>TRBJ2-2|TRBD1|TRBV7-9|many
CASRRQGDSGELFF
TGTGCCAGCAGGAGGCAGGGGGATTCCGGGGAGCTGTTTTTT
>TRBJ2-3|TRBD1|TRBV20-1|-
CSANGQEPDTQYF
TGCAGTGCTAATGGACAGGAACCAGATACGCAGTATTTT
>TRBJ2-7|-|TRBV7-9|few
CASSTHGGAPYEQYF
TGTGCCAGCAGCACCCATGGCGGGGCCCCCTACGAGCAGTACTTC
>TRBJ2-3|TRBD2|TRBV7-2|-
CASSYRLAGGTDTQYF
TGTGCCAGCAGCTACCGACTAGCGGGGGGCACAGATACGCAGTATTTT
>TRBJ2-1|TRBD2|TRBV5-6|few
CASRDRTSGGTSSSYNEQFF
TGTGCCAGCAGAGACCGGACTAGCGGGGGGACTTCGAGCTCCTACAATGAGCAGTTCTTC
>TRBJ1-1|-|TRBV7-9|many
CASSRWAEAFF
TGTGCCAGCAGCCGCTGGGCTGAAGCTTTCTTT
>TRBJ2-3|TRBD2|TRBV25-1|few
CASSEPSGGAVDTQYF
TGTGCCAGCAGTGAGCCGAGCGGGGGGGCCGTAGATACGCAGTATTTT
>TRBJ2-1|-|TRBV24-1|-
CATSPLGASWNEQFF
TGTGCCACCAGTCCGCTGGGGGCGTCTTGGAATGAGCAGTTCTTC
>TRBJ1-2|-|TRBV4-1|few
CASSQEHLRGGYGYTF
TGCGCCAGCAGCCAAGAACACCTCCGGGGAGGCTATGGCTACACCTTC
>TRBJ1-6|-|TRBV5-4|-
CASSLAGTVGPLHF
TGTGCCAGCAGCTTGGCCGGGACCGTGGGGCCCCTCCACTTT
>TRBJ2-2|-|TRBV5-5|few
CASSLYYSITGELFF
TGTGCCAGCAGCTTATACTATTCGATCACCGGGGAGCTGTTTTTT
>TRBJ2-7|-|TRBV5-4|-
CASSVPSRKQYF
TGTGCCAGCAGCGTTCCTAGTCGTAAGCAGTACTTC
>TRBJ1-6|-|TRBV30|once
CAWKAGGWSPLHF
TGTGCCTGGAAAGCGGGAGGATGGTCACCCCTCCACTTT
>TRBJ2-7|TRBD2|TRBV5-1|few
CASSSYGGAWEQYF
TGCGCCAGCAGCTCCTACGGGGGGGCCTGGGAGCAGTACTTC
>TRBJ2-5|-|TRBV29-1|many
CSAESQGGETQYF
TGCAGCGCCGAATCACAGGGCGGCGAGACCCAGTACTTC
>TRBJ2-5|-|TRBV20-1|-
CSASVSDLPETQYF
TGCAGTGCTAGCGTATCAGATCTCCCGGAGACCCAGTACTTC
>TRBJ2-3|-|TRBV20-1|-
CSASRAGVTDTQYF
TGCAGTGCTTCGCGAGCAGGGGTCACAGATACGCAGTATTTT
>TRBJ2-5|-|TRBV7-8|few
CASSSTGIGETQYF
TGTGCCAGCAGCTCAACCGGGATTGGAGAGACCCAGTACTTC
>TRBJ2-1|-|TRBV14|many
CASSRDFTEQFF
TGTGCCAGCAGCAGGGATTTTACCGAGCAGTTCTTC
>TRBJ1-2|-|TRBV15|few
CATSARDYGYTF
TGTGCCACCAGCGCAAGGGACTATGGCTACACCTTC
>TRBJ1-4|TRBD1|TRBV2|few
CASGDRGRKLFF
TGTGCCAGCGGGGACAGGGGGCGGAAACTGTTTTTT
>TRBJ1-5|-|TRBV20-1|-
CSATRQAEDQPQHF
TGCAGTGCTACCAGACAGGCAGAGGATCAGCCCCAGCATTTT
>TRBJ2-1|-|TRBV4-1|few
CASSQVRKKQGPYNEQFF
TGCGCCAGCAGCCAAGTGCGGAAGAAGCAGGGCCCCTACAATGAGCAGTTCTTC
>TRBJ1-6|-|TRBV5-6|few
CASSSYGSPLHF
TGTGCCAGCAGCTCGTATGGTTCACCCCTCCACTTT
>TRBJ2-3|-|TRBV4-3|-
CASSQLGVGTSTDTQYF
TGCGCCAGCAGCCAGCTGGGGGTCGGGACTAGCACAGATACGCAGTATTTT
>TRBJ1-1|TRBD1|TRBV29-1|many
CSVDRTGNTEAFF
TGCAGCGTCGACCGGACAGGGAACACTGAAGCTTTCTTT
>TRBJ1-1|-|TRBV4-2|-
CASSGQLGTEAFF
TGTGCCAGCAGCGGACAGTTAGGCACTGAAGCTTTCTTT
>TRBJ2-1|TRBD1|TRBV30|few
CAWRIERQGAIEQFF
TGTGCCTGGAGAATAGAACGGCAGGGGGCTATTGAGCAGTTCTTC
>TRBJ1-2|-|TRBV6-5|many
CASSYDAGTTYGYTF
TGTGCCAGCAGTTACGATGCAGGGACAACCTATGGCTACACCTTC
>TRBJ2-1|-|TRBV28|-
CASSLGQDNEQFF
TGTGCCAGCAGTTTGGGGCAGGACAATGAGCAGTTCTTC
>TRBJ2-2|-|TRBV11-3|-
CASSLASDSELFF
TGTGCCAGCAGCTTAGCTAGCGACTCAGAGCTGTTTTTT
>TRBJ1-4|-|TRBV7-8|-
CASRRPGAGSTNEKLFF
TGTGCCAGCAGACGCCCCGGGGCAGGGTCAACTAATGAAAAACTGTTTTTT
>TRBJ2-7|-|TRBV5-1|-
CASRRPASYEQYF
TGCGCCAGCAGACGCCCTGCCTCCTACGAGCAGTACTTC
>TRBJ1-3|TRBD1|TRBV4-1|few
CASSQQGTGIFSGNTIYF
TGCGCCAGCAGCCAACAGGGGACAGGGATCTTCTCTGGAAACACCATATATTTT
>TRBJ2-7|TRBD1|TRBV6-1|-
CASTTGTASSYEQYF
TGTGCCAGCACCACAGGGACAGCAAGCTCCTACGAGCAGTACTTC
>TRBJ2-2|TRBD2|TRBV4-2|many
CASSQGELAGGLQTGELFF
TGTGCCAGCAGCCAAGGAGAACTAGCGGGGGGACTTCAAACCGGGGAGCTGTTTTTT
>TRBJ2-5|-|TRBV20-1|-
CSAPASDQETQYF
TGCAGTGCTCCCGCCAGTGACCAAGAGACCCAGTACTTC
>TRBJ2-7|TRBD1|TRBV12-3/TRBV12-4|many
CASTVAGGSYEQYF
TGTGCCAGCACTGTGGCAGGGGGCTCCTACGAGCAGTACTTC
>TRBJ2-1|-|TRBV2|few
CASSERLSYNEQFF
TGTGCCAGCAGTGAACGTTTGTCCTACAATGAGCAGTTCTTC
>TRBJ2-5|-|TRBV3-1|-
CASRPWGGGEETQYF
TGTGCCAGCAGGCCATGGGGGGGGGGCGAGGAGACCCAGTACTTC
>TRBJ2-1|-|TRBV19|few
CASSMLGGSYNEQFF
TGTGCCAGTAGTATGTTGGGTGGCTCCTACAATGAGCAGTTCTTC
>TRBJ2-5|TRBD2|TRBV20-1|few
CSARPSGGPGTQYF
TGCAGTGCTAGACCGAGCGGGGGCCCCGGGACCCAGTACTTC
>TRBJ1-1|-|TRBV7-2|many
CASSPKPLMNTEAFF
TGTGCCAGCAGCCCCAAACCGCTGATGAACACTGAAGCTTTCTTT
>TRBJ2-3|TRBD2|TRBV20-1|few
CSASRGLASVTQYF
TGCAGTGCCTCCCGGGGACTAGCTTCTGTTACGCAGTATTTT
>TRBJ1-2|-|TRBV4-1|many
CASSQFRRDTRNYGYTF
TGCGCCAGCAGCCAATTTCGTAGGGATACCCGCAACTATGGCTACACCTTC
>TRBJ2-1|-|TRBV4-3|-
CASSQDVRGGGLSGGEQFF
TGCGCCAGCAGCCAAGATGTAAGGGGTGGAGGGCTAAGTGGTGGTGAGCAGTTCTTC
>TRBJ2-3|TRBD2|TRBV20-1|many
CSARLAGQYF
TGCAGTGCTCGGCTAGCGGGGCAGTATTTT
>TRBJ2-3|TRBD1|TRBV7-8|few
CASSPGTDRVTDTQYF
TGTGCCAGCAGCCCAGGGACAGATAGAGTCACAGATACGCAGTATTTT
>TRBJ1-1|TRBD1|TRBV5-1|-
CASTPPGQGNTEAFF
TGCGCCAGCACCCCACCGGGACAGGGTAACACTGAAGCTTTCTTT
>TRBJ2-3|TRBD2|TRBV30|many
CAWTLLAGASTDTQYF
TGTGCCTGGACCCTTTTGGCGGGAGCTAGCACAGATACGCAGTATTTT
>TRBJ1-1|-|TRBV20-1|-
CSATSLLNTEAFF
TGCAGTGCAACCAGCCTATTGAACACTGAAGCTTTCTTT
>TRBJ1-1|TRBD1|TRBV18|-
CASSPGQGVYTEAFF
TGTGCCAGCTCCCCGGGACAGGGGGTTTATACTGAAGCTTTCTTT
>TRBJ1-5|-|TRBV2|-
CATKQGLSNQPQHF
TGTGCCACCAAACAGGGATTGAGCAATCAGCCCCAGCATTTT
>TRBJ1-6|TRBD1|TRBV20-1|-
CSTRGQALHF
TGCAGTACCAGGGGGCAGGCCCTCCACTTT